The TCR beta chain under discussion was sequenced for a study of blood T cell repertoires in COVID-19. For the study at large: T cells, B-cell-depleted T cells, or PBMCs provided the cDNA or gDNA that served as material.

This CDR3 is 16 amino acids long. Trimming took 2 bases from V and 0 from J, leaving 13 bases between them. CDR1 and CDR2 from the germline V gene are MNHEY and SVGEGT. Original methodology: Reference gene primer amplification gave nucleated cell count estimates. Measured with immunoSEQ multiplex PCR; TCRdb has only the in-frame clones, and not every one. The V and J calls and clone size were taken over from that table, and D and trimming were inferred from the DNA. This sample has approximately 130,000 clones, with 77% found just once. Input material: peripheral blood. This chain joins TRBV6-2 or TRBV6-3 and TRBJ2-5; D is possibly TRBD1 (5 bases). This sequence was found in an elderly man with acute or convalescent COVID-19. CDR3 residues: CASSYVRGLYQETQYF. CDR3 nucleotide sequence: TGTGCCAGCAGTTACGTAAGGGGCCTGTACCAAGAGACCCAGTACTTC.